This record looks at one T cell receptor beta chain sequence and its context. Its target is unknown. This sample was taken from a study of molecular identifiers for immune sequencing clone quantification. General observations from the study: The study reportedly detected spiked Jurkat TCR RNA from one cell among 990,000 or so naive cells.

Libraries of bulk TCR were made by previously described methods (with listed TCR primers). A single record per CDR3 protein comes from TCRdb applying MiXCR to the PCR reads. The table records around 480,000 distinct CDR3 sequences, around 23% of them present only once. Naive CD8 T cells were FACS-sorted by CD8+CD4-CCR7+CD45RA+ markers. Sequencing was done on a sample of naive CD8+ T cells from blood, with Jurkat cell RNA spiked in. Subset indicated: FACS-sorted CD8+CD4-CCR7+CD45RA+ naive T cells. The sequence came from a human donor in good health. Some libraries in this study had Jurkat cell RNA spiked in.

CDR3 amino acids: CASSLKVGEPSGTGELFF. The CDR3 nucleotides read TGTGCCAGCAGCCTAAAAGTCGGTGAACCATCGGGCACCGGGGAGCTGTTTTTT. This chain connects TRBV3-1 to TRBJ2-2; D is uncertain. The CDR3 runs to 18 residues. Per germline, CDR1 LGHDT and CDR2 YNNKEL (reference sequence). V shed 4 bases and J shed 4 bases, with 22 bases lying between them.